This entry lists 18 T cell receptor beta chains sequenced from one sample in a study of shared clonotypes between healthy human individuals (dated by TCRdb to the early 2020s). Library preparation used the immunoSEQ multiplex PCR assay. TCRdb took over this immuneACCESS table, retaining in-frame rearrangements with V and J assigned. Such tables are incomplete; in checked studies, under half of the missing clones stem from an unresolved V gene, and the remainder is unexplained. The sample yields roughly 2.2 million clones; roughly 92% were counted once. The ten biggest clones cover roughly 0.34% of the sample. The sample taken for sequencing was naive CD4+ T cells from PBMCs. Sample cell subset or site, as interpreted from the label and publication: CD45RA+ positively selected. Source of these receptors: a man younger than 30 in good health. Some clones in this sample may be carry-over from other donors' samples.

This clone was seen only once. Other DNA variants within this sample encode the same CDR3. The rearrangement links TRBV28 to TRBJ1-3; weak D call: TRBD1 (5 bases). Trimming took off 5 bases at V and 1 base at J, with 9 bases between the two ends. Germline V gene sequence: CDR1 MDHEN, CDR2 SYDVKM. This CDR3 region has 14 residues. The CDR3 DNA reads as TGTGCCAGCAGTCTAAGGGGTTCTGGAAACACCATATATTTT. Amino acids: CASSLRGSGNTIYF. The full variable domain, with the rest looked up from reference TRBV28 and TRBJ1-3, is DVKVTQSSRYLVKRTGEKVFLECVQDMDHENMFWYRQDPGLGLRLIYFSYDVKMKEKGDIPEGYSVSREKKERFSLILESASTNQTSMYLCASSLRGSGNTIYFGEGSWLTVV.

V and J are TRBV5-1 and TRBJ2-3; weak D call: TRBD2 (5 bases). Per germline, CDR1 SGHRS and CDR2 YFSETQ. This CDR3 has 13 amino acids. V was cut by 6 bases and J by 3 bases, with 11 bases left in between. In DNA, the CDR3 is TGCGCCAGCACCTTCCGGGGAACAGATACGCAGTATTTT. Translation: CASTFRGTDTQYF.

The genes are TRBV4-1 and TRBJ2-7, with D maybe TRBD1 (6 bases). Germline lookup yields CDR1 MGHRA and CDR2 YSYEKL. The CDR3 length is 16 residues. Trimming stripped 3 bases from V and 5 bases from J, with 20 bases between. The chain's CDR3 is CASSQEILQGTDEQYF. The CDR3 nucleotides read TGCGCCAGCAGCCAGGAAATCCTACAGGGAACCGACGAGCAGTACTTC.

The CDR3 DNA reads as TGTGCCAGCAGCTTAGCGCCCCTTAGATATAGCAATCAGCCCCAGCATTTT. As protein: CASSLAPLRYSNQPQHF. The chain employs TRBV7-2 and TRBJ1-5; D uncertain. V was pared by 0 bases and J by 0 bases, with 12 bases between. The germline CDR1 and CDR2 sequences are SGHTA and FQGNSA. This CDR3 is built from 17 residues.

Comments on this clone: The same CDR3 arises from other DNA sequences in this sample as well. The chain is built from TRBV7-2 and TRBJ2-3; 11 bases agree with TRBD2. J lost 3 bases, V lost 2 bases, and 4 bases had no gene match. This CDR3 comprises 16 residues. In germline, CDR1 is SGHTA, CDR2 FQGNSA. The CDR3 nucleotides are TGTGCCAGCAGCTTATTGGGACTAGCGGTTACAGATACGCAGTATTTT. Translating gives CASSLLGLAVTDTQYF.

Worth noting for this clone: This same CDR3 is encoded by further DNA sequences in the sample. V usage is TRBV25-1 and J usage is TRBJ1-3, with D uncertain. The CDR3 consists of 15 residues. V lost 3 bases, J lost 3 bases, and 12 bases lay in between. Germline values: CDR1 MGHDK, CDR2 SYGVNS. In nucleotides, the CDR3 is TGTGCCAGCAGTGATCCCCGGTCGGGTGGAAACACCATATATTTT. The encoded protein is CASSDPRSGGNTIYF.

V is TRBV6-1 and J is TRBJ1-2; D is unresolved. The V end was cut by 2 bases, the J end by 8 bases, with 18 bases between. CDR1 and CDR2 (germline): MNHNS, SASEGT. This CDR3 contains 15 residues. For the CDR3, the DNA is TGTGCCAGCAGTGAACCCGGAATAAAAATGGGGGGCTACACCTTC. Translated: CASSEPGIKMGGYTF.

Worth noting for this clone: Other DNA sequences from this sample encode an identical CDR3 as well. This rearrangement joins TRBV28 to TRBJ1-5, with 8 bases matching TRBD1. The CDR3 spans 15 residues. Trimming removed 3 bases from V and 5 bases from J; junction bases left unmatched: 6. Germline assignment: CDR1 MDHEN and CDR2 SYDVKM. The chain's CDR3 is CASSFLGQGDQPQHF. DNA for the CDR3: TGTGCCAGCAGTTTTCTCGGACAGGGAGATCAGCCCCAGCATTTT.

This clone has only one observation. The V call is TRBV5-8, the J call TRBJ1-5; D is unresolved. Trimming pared 1 base from V and 3 bases from J, leaving 11 bases between. This CDR3 has 15 residues. Germline V lookup: CDR1 SGHTS, CDR2 YDEGEE. For the CDR3, the DNA is TGTGCCAGCAGCTTGTCCCAGCTTGCCAATCAGCCCCAGCATTTT. Translation: CASSLSQLANQPQHF.

As regards this clone: The identical CDR3 is also encoded by other nucleotide sequences in the sample. The chain combines TRBV28 with TRBJ1-5; 8 positions agree with TRBD1. Trimming cost V 2 bases and J 2 bases; bases outside gene matches: 2. The CDR3 spans 15 residues. Germline V lookup: CDR1 MDHEN, CDR2 SYDVKM. This CDR3 reads CASSLQGAGNQPQHF. The CDR3 coding sequence is TGTGCCAGCAGTTTACAGGGGGCTGGCAATCAGCCCCAGCATTTT.

The chain joins TRBV28 to TRBJ2-7; D may be TRBD2 (7 bases). The V gene's germline CDR1 is MDHEN and CDR2 SYDVKM. The germline V and J ends were trimmed by 3 bases and 2 bases, with 20 bases remaining between them. The CDR3 length is 17 residues. The DNA of the CDR3 is TGTGCCAGCAGTTTCGGGGGGCCGCGAAGATTTACCTACGAGCAGTACTTC. Its translation: CASSFGGPRRFTYEQYF.

CDR3 nucleotides: TGTGCCAGCAGCGGCCCGAAGGGGGGCTGGAGGGCTTTCTTT. Protein product: CASSGPKGGWRAFF. V gene TRBV5-8 combines with J gene TRBJ1-1, with D maybe TRBD1 (6 bases). The germline V gene has CDR1 SGHTS and CDR2 YDEGEE. Between the trimmed V and J ends, which lost 4 bases and 11 bases, there was a span of 21 bases. The length of the CDR3 is 14 residues.

This chain connects TRBV30 to TRBJ2-1; either TRBD1 or TRBD2 may fit D (5 bases each). This CDR3 comprises 15 residues. V was pared by 4 bases and J by 2 bases, with 15 bases between. Germline CDR1 and CDR2: GTSNPN and SVGIG (reference sequence). CDR3 sequence (DNA): TGTGCCTGGAACGATGGGACGGGGCCCTACAATGAGCAGTTCTTC. As protein: CAWNDGTGPYNEQFF. Supplemented by reference TRBV30 and TRBJ2-1, the full variable domain reads SQTIHQWPATLVQPVGSPLSLECTVEGTSNPNLYWYRQAAGRGLQLLFYSVGIGQISSEVPQNLSASRPQDRQFILSSKKLLLSDSGFYLCAWNDGTGPYNEQFFGPGTRLTVL.

This chain uses TRBV4-1 with TRBJ2-3; TRBD1 or TRBD2 may be the D gene (5 bases each). Trimming stripped 0 bases from V and 5 bases from J, with 9 bases between. Germline values: CDR1 MGHRA, CDR2 YSYEKL. The CDR3 sequence is 14 residues long. The CDR3, as DNA: TGCGCCAGCAGCCAAGATCCTGGGGGAGATACGCAGTATTTT. It translates to CASSQDPGGDTQYF.

This clone came up a few times. The V gene is TRBV28, the J gene TRBJ1-1, with D perhaps TRBD1 (5 bases). CDR1 MDHEN and CDR2 SYDVKM come from the germline V gene. Trimming removed 11 bases from V and 1 base from J, with 14 bases in between. CDR3 length equals 13 residues. The CDR3 sequence is CALTSTGNTEAFF. CDR3 nucleotides: TGTGCCTTAACATCCACAGGGAACACTGAAGCTTTCTTT. Full variable domain (rest looked up from reference TRBV28 and TRBJ1-1): DVKVTQSSRYLVKRTGEKVFLECVQDMDHENMFWYRQDPGLGLRLIYFSYDVKMKEKGDIPEGYSVSREKKERFSLILESASTNQTSMYLCALTSTGNTEAFFGQGTRLTVV.

The chain has TRBV7-3 and TRBJ2-1, with 9 bases aligning to TRBD1. CDR3 length equals 17 residues. Germline V gene lookup returns CDR1 SGHTA and CDR2 FQGTGA. With 1 base clipped from V and 5 bases from J, the junction kept 9 bases outside the gene matches. The CDR3 reads CASSLMRDRVKDNEQFF. The CDR3, as DNA: TGTGCCAGCAGCTTAATGCGGGACAGGGTAAAGGACAATGAGCAGTTCTTC.

V is TRBV7-3 and J is TRBJ2-4; the match to TRBD2 covers 8 bases. V lost 5 bases and J lost 7; bases outside the gene matches: 10. The CDR3 is made up of 15 amino acids. In germline, CDR1 is SGHTA, CDR2 FQGTGA. CDR3 region: CASSPNSGSGNIQYF. The CDR3 DNA follows: TGTGCCAGCAGCCCGAACAGCGGGAGTGGGAACATTCAGTACTTC.

V usage is TRBV5-1 and J usage is TRBJ1-4; 9 nucleotides align to TRBD1. The germline V gene has CDR1 SGHRS and CDR2 YFSETQ. The V segment lost 4 bases and the J segment 8 bases; nucleotides outside the gene matches: 6. CDR3 length equals 14 residues. CDR3 region: CASSRDRALEKLFF. CDR3 DNA sequence: TGCGCCAGCAGCCGGGACAGGGCTCTCGAAAAACTGTTTTTT.